This T cell receptor beta chain stems from a study of OX40 agonist ivuxolimab in advanced cancers. Across the whole study: The dose of intravenous ivuxolimab that patients received every 2 weeks ranged from 0.01 to 10 mg/kg. Patients assigned to dose escalation were diagnosed with hepatocellular carcinoma, melanoma, renal cell or head and neck cancer.

TCRdb keeps only in-frame clones here, not all; method: immunoSEQ multiplex PCR. The data contain approximately 130,000 clones, approximately 90% of them singletons. Autoimmune disease history or systemic immunosuppression excluded patients. This CDR3 is 12 amino acids long. V was shortened by 2 bases and J by 10 bases, with 9 bases between the two germline ends. Germline V lookup: CDR1 MDHEN, CDR2 SYDVKM. The receptor was derived from an adult with an advanced solid tumor such as melanoma, head and neck, liver or kidney cancer. This specimen consisted of CD4+ or CD8+ T cells sorted from blood, obtained in a trial of the OX40 agonist ivuxolimab. J is TRBJ1-5 and V is TRBV28; D gene unclear. The CDR3 DNA is TGTGCCAGCAGTTTAGGTAGGGCTCCCCAGCATTTT. Translating it yields CASSLGRAPQHF.